This passage covers 11 T cell receptor beta chains from one sample sequenced in a study of blood T cell repertoires in COVID-19. The assay was immunoSEQ multiplex PCR, and TCRdb's table has in-frame clones only and misses some. The sample has 110,000 or so clones; about 85% are singletons. Specimen: peripheral blood. The source of these receptors is a man aged 35 to 55 with acute or convalescent COVID-19.

This sequence joins TRBV10-3 and TRBJ2-3; 10 nucleotides agree with TRBD2. The CDR3 consists of 18 residues. Germline lookup yields CDR1 ENHRY and CDR2 SYGVKD. After removal of 2 bases from V and 0 bases from J, the junction contained 8 bases not matched to a gene. Written as DNA, the CDR3 is TGTGCCATCAGTGAGACCCAGACTAGCGGGTTGAGCACAGATACGCAGTATTTT. Protein product: CAISETQTSGLSTDTQYF.

This chain connects TRBV9 to TRBJ2-1; 7 nucleotides line up with TRBD1. The CDR3 spans 14 residues. V was clipped by 2 bases and J by 8 bases; unmatched bases: 7. Germline V gene data show CDR1 as SGDLS and CDR2 as YYNGEE. Here the CDR3 reads CASSVRDSLDEQFF. In DNA form, the CDR3 reads TGTGCCAGCAGCGTCCGGGACAGTTTGGATGAGCAGTTCTTC.

The chain combines TRBV5-1 with TRBJ2-3; 7 positions agree with TRBD2. CDR1 is SGHRS, CDR2 YFSETQ, per germline. V gave up 2 bases and J gave up 2 bases; unmatched junction bases: 5. The CDR3 has 15 residues. The CDR3 region has the DNA TGCGCCAGCAGCTTTCAGCGGGGCACCACAGATACGCAGTATTTT. Translation gives CASSFQRGTTDTQYF.

The table lists this clone with a count of one. J is TRBJ1-2 and V is TRBV19; D might be TRBD1 (6 bases). Looked up from germline, CDR1 is LNHDA and CDR2 is SQIVND (reference sequence). This CDR3 has 15 amino acids. Trimming took 4 bases from V and 2 from J, leaving 14 bases between them. As DNA, the CDR3 is TGTGCCAGTAGTACGGACAGAGAGGCCAACTATGGCTACACCTTC. Its translation: CASSTDREANYGYTF.

The V call is TRBV7-9, the J call TRBJ2-1, with D perhaps TRBD2 (6 bases). Germline CDR1 and CDR2: SEHNR and FQNEAQ (reference sequence). V lost 3 bases and J lost 0, with 9 bases in between. The CDR3 totals 15 residues. The CDR3 DNA sequence: TGTGCCAGCAGCTTGGGGACTCTCTCCTACAATGAGCAGTTCTTC. Amino acids: CASSLGTLSYNEQFF. Filled out from reference TRBV7-9 and TRBJ2-1, the complete variable domain reads DTGVSQNPRHKITKRGQNVTFRCDPISEHNRLYWYRQTLGQGPEFLTYFQNEAQLEKSRLLSDRFSAERPKGSFSTLEIQRTEQGDSAMYLCASSLGTLSYNEQFFGPGTRLTVL.

This clone was detected a few times. The chain recombines TRBV13 with TRBJ1-1; D is uncertain. Germline V gene data show CDR1 as PRHDT and CDR2 as FYEKMQ (reference sequence). V was shortened by 5 bases and J by 10 bases, with 17 bases between the two germline ends. CDR3 length: 13 amino acids. CDR3 DNA sequence: TGTGCCAGCAGCCCGCCGGGTCCCCTTGGAGCTTTCTTT. It translates to CASSPPGPLGAFF.

The J gene is TRBJ2-1, the V gene TRBV7-9, with 9 positions matching TRBD1. V was clipped by 5 bases and J by 7 bases; unmatched bases: 12. CDR1 SEHNR and CDR2 FQNEAQ come from the germline V gene (reference sequence). This CDR3 has 16 amino acids. CDR3 protein: CASSALLRDRVNEQFF. For the CDR3, the DNA is TGTGCCAGCAGCGCCCTCCTCCGGGACAGGGTAAATGAGCAGTTCTTC.

The chain carries TRBV12-3 or TRBV12-4 and TRBJ2-7; D might be TRBD2 (6 bases). V dropped 6 bases and J dropped 4 bases, with 10 bases sitting between them. CDR3 length: 12 amino acids. The CDR3 is CASSQGRYEQYF. CDR3 nucleotide sequence: TGTGCCAGCAGCCAAGGGAGGTACGAGCAGTACTTC.

The chain couples TRBV14 to TRBJ2-7, with 12 nucleotides matching TRBD2. In germline, CDR1 is SGHDN, CDR2 FVKESK. The J segment lost 3 bases and the V segment lost 1 base, leaving 7 bases of the junction unmatched. CDR3 length equals 17 residues. The CDR3 loop is CASSQASGGAGSYEQYF. The CDR3 DNA follows: TGTGCCAGCAGCCAAGCTAGCGGGGGGGCTGGGAGCTACGAGCAGTACTTC.

V gene TRBV18 combines with J gene TRBJ2-4; 10 positions match TRBD2. Germline-derived CDR1 and CDR2 are KGHSH and LQKENI. J was trimmed by 5 bases and V by 6 bases; bases with no gene match: 13. The CDR3 totals 17 residues. The DNA for the CDR3 is TGTGCCAGCTCCGCCACCAGCGGGGGGGCCGGTCAAAACATTCAGTACTTC. It specifies CASSATSGGAGQNIQYF.

The V gene is TRBV6-5, the J gene TRBJ2-5; 8 bases match TRBD2. The CDR3 length is 15 residues. The junction had 9 bases not matched to a gene; V was cut back by 4 bases and J by 5 bases. Germline CDR1 reads MNHEY; CDR2 reads SVGAGI. CDR3 residues: CASSSGLGTRETQYF. The DNA for the CDR3 is TGTGCCAGCAGTTCGGGACTAGGGACGAGGGAGACCCAGTACTTC.